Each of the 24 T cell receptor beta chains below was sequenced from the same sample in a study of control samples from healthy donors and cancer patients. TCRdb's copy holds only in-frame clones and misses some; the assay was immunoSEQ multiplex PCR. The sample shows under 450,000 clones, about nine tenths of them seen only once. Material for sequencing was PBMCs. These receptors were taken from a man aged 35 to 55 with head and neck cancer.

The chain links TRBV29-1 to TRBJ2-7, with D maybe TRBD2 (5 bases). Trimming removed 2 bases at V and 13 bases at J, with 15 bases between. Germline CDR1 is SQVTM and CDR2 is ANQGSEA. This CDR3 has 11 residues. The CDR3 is CSVEIGGGPYF. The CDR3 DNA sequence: TGCAGCGTTGAAATAGGAGGAGGACCCTACTTC.

The CDR3 reads CASSYGGRRSYEQYF. The CDR3 DNA follows: TGTGCCAGCAGTTACGGGGGGAGAAGGTCCTACGAGCAGTACTTC. The chain carries TRBV6-5 and TRBJ2-7; tentative D call: TRBD2 (6 bases). Germline CDR1 and CDR2: MNHEY and SVGAGI. Between the trimmed V and J ends, which lost 2 bases and 1 base, there was a span of 12 bases. This CDR3 has 15 amino acids.

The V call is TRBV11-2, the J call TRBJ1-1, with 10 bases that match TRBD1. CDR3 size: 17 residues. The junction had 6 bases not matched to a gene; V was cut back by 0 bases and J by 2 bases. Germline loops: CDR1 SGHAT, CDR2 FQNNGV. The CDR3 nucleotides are TGTGCCAGCAGCTTAGATCCGGGACAGGGGCACAACACTGAAGCTTTCTTT. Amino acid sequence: CASSLDPGQGHNTEAFF.

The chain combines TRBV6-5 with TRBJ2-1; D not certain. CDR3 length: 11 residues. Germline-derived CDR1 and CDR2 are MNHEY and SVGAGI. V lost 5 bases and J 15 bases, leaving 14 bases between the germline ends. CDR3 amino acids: CASSPGPSVFF. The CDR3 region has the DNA TGTGCCAGCAGTCCGGGCCCCTCGGTGTTCTTC.

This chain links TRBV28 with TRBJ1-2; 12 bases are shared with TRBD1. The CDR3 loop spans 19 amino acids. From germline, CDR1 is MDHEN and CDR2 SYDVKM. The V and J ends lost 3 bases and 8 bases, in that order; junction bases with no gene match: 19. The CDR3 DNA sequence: TGTGCCAGCAGTTTTCTCGGAACCGGGACAGGGGGCCCCGCCGGGGGCTACACCTTC. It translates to CASSFLGTGTGGPAGGYTF.

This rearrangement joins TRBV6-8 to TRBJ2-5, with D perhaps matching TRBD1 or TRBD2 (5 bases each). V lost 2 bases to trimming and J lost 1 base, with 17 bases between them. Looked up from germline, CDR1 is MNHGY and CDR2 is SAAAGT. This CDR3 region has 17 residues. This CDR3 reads CASSYPVVGRVQETQYF. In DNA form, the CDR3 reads TGTGCCAGCAGTTACCCAGTGGTGGGGCGGGTCCAAGAGACCCAGTACTTC.

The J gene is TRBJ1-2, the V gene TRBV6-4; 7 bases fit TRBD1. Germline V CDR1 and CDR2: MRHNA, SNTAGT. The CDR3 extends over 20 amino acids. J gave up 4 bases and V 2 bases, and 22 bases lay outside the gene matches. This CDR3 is CASSDIRTGQPNPALYGYTF. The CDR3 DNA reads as TGTGCCAGCAGTGACATCAGAACGGGACAGCCTAACCCAGCCCTCTATGGCTACACCTTC.

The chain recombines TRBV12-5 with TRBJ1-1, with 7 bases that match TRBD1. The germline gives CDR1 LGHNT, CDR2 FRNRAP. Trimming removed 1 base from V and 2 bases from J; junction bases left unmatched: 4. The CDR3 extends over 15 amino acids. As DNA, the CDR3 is TGTGCTAGTGGTTTGGCGACAGGGAGTAACACTGAAGCTTTCTTT. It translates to CASGLATGSNTEAFF.

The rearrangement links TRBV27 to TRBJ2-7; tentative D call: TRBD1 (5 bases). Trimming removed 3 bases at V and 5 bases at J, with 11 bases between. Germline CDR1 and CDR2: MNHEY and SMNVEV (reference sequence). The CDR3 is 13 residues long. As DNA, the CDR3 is TGTGCCAGCAGTTTTCGGCAGGGCCACGAGCAGTACTTC. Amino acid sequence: CASSFRQGHEQYF.

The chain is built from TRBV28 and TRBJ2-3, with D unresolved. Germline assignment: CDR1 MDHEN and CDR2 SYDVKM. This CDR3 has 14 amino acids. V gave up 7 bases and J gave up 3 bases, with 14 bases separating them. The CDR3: CASKVGFGTDTQYF. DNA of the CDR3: TGTGCCAGCAAAGTTGGCTTTGGGACAGATACGCAGTATTTT.

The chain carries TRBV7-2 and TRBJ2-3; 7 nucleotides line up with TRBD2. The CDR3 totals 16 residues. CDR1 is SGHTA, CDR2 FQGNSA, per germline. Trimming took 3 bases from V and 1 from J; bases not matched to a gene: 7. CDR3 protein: CASSLVAAGGTDTQYF. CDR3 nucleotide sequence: TGTGCCAGCAGCTTGGTTGCCGCGGGGGGCACAGATACGCAGTATTTT.

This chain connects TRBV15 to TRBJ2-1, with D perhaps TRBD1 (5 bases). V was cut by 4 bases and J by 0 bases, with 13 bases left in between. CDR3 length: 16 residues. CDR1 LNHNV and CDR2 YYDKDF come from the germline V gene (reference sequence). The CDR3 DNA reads TGTGCCACCAGCATACAGGCTGACCTCTCCTACAATGAGCAGTTCTTC. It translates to CATSIQADLSYNEQFF.

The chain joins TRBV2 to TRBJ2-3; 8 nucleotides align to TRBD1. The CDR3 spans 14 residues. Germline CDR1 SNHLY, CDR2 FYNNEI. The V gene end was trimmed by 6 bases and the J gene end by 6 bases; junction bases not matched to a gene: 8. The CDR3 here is CASSPRGQGDTQYF. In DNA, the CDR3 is TGTGCCAGCAGCCCGAGAGGACAGGGCGATACGCAGTATTTT.

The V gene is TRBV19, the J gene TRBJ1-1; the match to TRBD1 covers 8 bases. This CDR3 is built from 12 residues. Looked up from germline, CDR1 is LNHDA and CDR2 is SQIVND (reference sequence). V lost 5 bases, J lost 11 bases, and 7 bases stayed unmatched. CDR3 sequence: CASSAIQGVAFF. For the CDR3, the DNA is TGTGCCAGTAGTGCCATACAGGGGGTGGCTTTCTTT.

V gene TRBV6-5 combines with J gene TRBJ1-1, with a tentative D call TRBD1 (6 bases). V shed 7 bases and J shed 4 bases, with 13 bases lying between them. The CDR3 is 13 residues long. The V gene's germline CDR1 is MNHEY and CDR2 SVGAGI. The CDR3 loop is CASKMTGSTEAFF. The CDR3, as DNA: TGTGCCAGCAAGATGACAGGAAGCACTGAAGCTTTCTTT.

The CDR3 is CASSKPVGHSGNTIYF. The CDR3 nucleotides are TGTGCCAGCAGCAAACCCGTTGGCCACTCTGGAAACACCATATATTTT. V is TRBV21-1 and J is TRBJ1-3; the table gives TRBD1 as D, unverified against the DNA. TRBV21-1 is a recognized pseudogene. This CDR3 contains 16 residues.

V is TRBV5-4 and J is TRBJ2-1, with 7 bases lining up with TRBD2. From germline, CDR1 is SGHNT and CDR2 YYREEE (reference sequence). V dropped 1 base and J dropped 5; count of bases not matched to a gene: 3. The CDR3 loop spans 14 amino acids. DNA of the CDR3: TGTGCCAGCAGCTTGACTGGGGGGGACAATGAGCAGTTCTTC. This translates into CASSLTGGDNEQFF.

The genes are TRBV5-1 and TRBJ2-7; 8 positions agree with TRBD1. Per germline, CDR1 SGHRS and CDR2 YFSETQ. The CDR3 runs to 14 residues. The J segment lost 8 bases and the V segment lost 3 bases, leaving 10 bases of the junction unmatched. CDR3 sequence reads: CASSWEDREHQQYF. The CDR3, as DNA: TGCGCCAGCAGCTGGGAGGACAGGGAACATCAGCAGTACTTC.

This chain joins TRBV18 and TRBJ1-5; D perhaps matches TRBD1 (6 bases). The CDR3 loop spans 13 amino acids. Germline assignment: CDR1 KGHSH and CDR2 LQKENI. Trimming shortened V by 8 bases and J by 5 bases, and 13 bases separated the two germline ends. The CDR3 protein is CASTRGQDQPQHF. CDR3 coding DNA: TGTGCCAGCACTCGGGGGCAGGATCAGCCCCAGCATTTT.

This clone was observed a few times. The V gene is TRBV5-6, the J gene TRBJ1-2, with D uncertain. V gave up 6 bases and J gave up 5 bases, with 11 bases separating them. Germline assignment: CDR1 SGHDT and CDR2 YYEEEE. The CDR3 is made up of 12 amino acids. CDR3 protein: CASTSFSYGYTF. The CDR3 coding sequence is TGTGCCAGCACCTCCTTCTCTTATGGCTACACCTTC.

CDR3 sequence: CASSVEGGFAKNIQYF. The CDR3 DNA reads TGTGCCAGCAGCGTAGAGGGGGGCTTTGCCAAAAACATTCAGTACTTC. The chain recombines TRBV9 with TRBJ2-4, with D perhaps matching TRBD1 or TRBD2 (6 bases each). The length of the CDR3 is 16 residues. The V gene lost 0 bases and the J gene lost 1 base, with 11 bases spanning the gap. The germline CDR1 and CDR2 sequences are SGDLS and YYNGEE. Variable domain in full (rest from reference TRBV9 and TRBJ2-4): DSGVTQTPKHLITATGQRVTLRCSPRSGDLSVYWYQQSLDQGLQFLIQYYNGEERAKGNILERFSAQQFPDLHSELNLSSLELGDSALYFCASSVEGGFAKNIQYFGAGTRLSVL.

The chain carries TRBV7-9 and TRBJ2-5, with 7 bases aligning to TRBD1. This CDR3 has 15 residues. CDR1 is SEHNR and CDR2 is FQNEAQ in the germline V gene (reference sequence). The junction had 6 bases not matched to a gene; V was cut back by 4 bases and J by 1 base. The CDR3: CASSSGQASQETQYF. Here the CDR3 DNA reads TGTGCCAGCAGCTCCGGACAGGCCTCCCAAGAGACCCAGTACTTC. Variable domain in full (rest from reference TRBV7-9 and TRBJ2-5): DTGVSQNPRHKITKRGQNVTFRCDPISEHNRLYWYRQTLGQGPEFLTYFQNEAQLEKSRLLSDRFSAERPKGSFSTLEIQRTEQGDSAMYLCASSSGQASQETQYFGPGTRLLVL.

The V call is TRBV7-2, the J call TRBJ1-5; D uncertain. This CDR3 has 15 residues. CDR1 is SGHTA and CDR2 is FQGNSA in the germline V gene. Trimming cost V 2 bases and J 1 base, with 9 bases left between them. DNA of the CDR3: TGTGCCAGCAGCTTAAGGACGGGGAGCAATCAGCCCCAGCATTTT. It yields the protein CASSLRTGSNQPQHF.

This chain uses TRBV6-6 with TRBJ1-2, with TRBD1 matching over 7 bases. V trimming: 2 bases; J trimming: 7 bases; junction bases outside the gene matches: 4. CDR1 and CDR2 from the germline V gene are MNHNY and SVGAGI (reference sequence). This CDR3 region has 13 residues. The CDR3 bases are TGTGCCAGCAGTTACGAGGGGGCTGGTGGCTACACCTTC. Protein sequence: CASSYEGAGGYTF.